This passage covers 26 T cell receptor beta chains from one sample sequenced in a study of T-cell memory formation after mild COVID-19. TCRdb re-derived calls from the 5' RACE reads in MiXCR, one entry per CDR3 protein. The sample lists over 95,000 distinct CDR3 sequences; 22% were seen once. Sequenced material: PBMCs or a T cell subset sorted from them (not recorded which). These receptor sequences come from a man younger than 35 who had mild COVID-19 (a few samples of this study predate the infection). Cell type and time point are not known.

The gene calls are TRBV12-3 or TRBV12-4 and TRBJ1-6; D is unresolved. The CDR3 covers 13 residues. With 8 bases removed from V and 0 bases from J, the gap between germline ends came to 5 bases. This chain's CDR3 is CASLLSYNSPLHF. The CDR3 DNA is TGTGCCAGCCTACTCTCCTATAATTCACCCCTCCACTTT.

The rearrangement uses TRBV3-1 and TRBJ1-2; maybe TRBD1 (5 bases). The V gene lost 0 bases and the J gene lost 6 bases, with 11 bases spanning the gap. This CDR3 spans 14 amino acids. The germline V gene has CDR1 LGHDT and CDR2 YNNKEL (reference sequence). The CDR3 DNA reads TGTGCCAGCAGCCAAGAAGGGACCGGCCATGGCTACACCTTC. Translated, it gives CASSQEGTGHGYTF.

Only a few counts were recorded for this clonotype. The chain combines TRBV5-5 with TRBJ2-7, with TRBD1 matching 7 bases. V was clipped by 2 bases and J by 3 bases; unmatched bases: 8. Germline CDR1 reads SGHKS; CDR2 reads YYEKEE (reference sequence). This CDR3 is built from 15 residues. The CDR3 loop reads CASSLPGQNYYEQYV. The CDR3 region has the DNA TGTGCCAGCAGCTTACCGGGACAGAACTACTACGAGCAGTACGTC.

This clonotype showed up just a few times. The V and J genes are TRBV6-4 and TRBJ2-1, with 7 bases that match TRBD2. CDR1 is MRHNA, CDR2 SNTAGT, per germline. V lost 2 bases, J lost 2 bases, and 6 bases stayed unmatched. This CDR3 has 16 amino acids. DNA for the CDR3: TGTGCCAGCAGTGACGCTATTACTAGCGCCTACAATGAGCAGTTCTTC. This codes for CASSDAITSAYNEQFF.

The rearrangement joins TRBV7-2 to TRBJ2-3; 8 bases fit TRBD1. The CDR3 runs 16 residues. V lost 5 bases, J lost 2 bases, and 9 bases stayed unmatched. Per germline, CDR1 SGHTA and CDR2 FQGNSA. CDR3 residues: CASSLPDREYTDTQYF. CDR3 bases: TGTGCCAGCAGCCTTCCGGACAGGGAGTACACAGATACGCAGTATTTT.

This clonotype was counted at least ten times. The J gene is TRBJ2-4, the V gene TRBV5-5, with D unresolved. CDR1 is SGHKS, CDR2 YYEKEE, per germline (reference sequence). Between the trimmed V and J ends, which lost 1 base and 5 bases, there was a span of 4 bases. The CDR3 length is 12 residues. In nucleotides, the CDR3 is TGTGCCAGCAGCTTGCCGCAAAACATTCAGTACTTC. It yields the protein CASSLPQNIQYF.

This clonotype was recorded a few times. V gene TRBV5-1 combines with J gene TRBJ2-3; D gene ambiguous. The ends were cut back, 2 bases at V and 6 bases at J, with 16 bases in the middle. This CDR3 has 15 amino acids. Germline V lookup: CDR1 SGHRS, CDR2 YFSETQ. The CDR3 protein is CASSFRKLAPDTQYF. CDR3 bases: TGCGCCAGCAGCTTCCGAAAACTCGCTCCCGATACGCAGTATTTT.

This clonotype appeared many times. CDR3 coding DNA: TGTGCCAGCAGCTTAGTGGGACAGGGGGGCCCAGAGCAGTTCTTC. It codes for CASSLVGQGGPEQFF. The chain couples TRBV7-9 to TRBJ2-1; TRBD1 agrees at 11 bases. CDR1 is SEHNR and CDR2 is FQNEAQ in the germline V gene (reference sequence). Unmatched junction bases numbered 6, after V lost 1 base and J lost 10 bases. This CDR3 comprises 15 residues.

The chain employs TRBV11-2 and TRBJ2-5; 7 bases are a match to TRBD2. The V gene's germline CDR1 is SGHAT and CDR2 FQNNGV. The CDR3 is made up of 15 amino acids. The junction had 6 bases not matched to a gene; V was cut back by 5 bases and J by 0 bases. Here the CDR3 DNA reads TGTGCCAGCAGCAGAGGCGGGGGAAACCAAGAGACCCAGTACTTC. This translates into CASSRGGGNQETQYF.

This chain uses TRBV10-3 with TRBJ2-1; D is undetermined. This CDR3 has 14 amino acids. Per the germline V gene, CDR1 is ENHRY and CDR2 is SYGVKD. With 11 bases removed from V and 0 bases from J, the gap between germline ends came to 14 bases. The CDR3: CAVLDPDSYNEQFF. DNA of the CDR3: TGTGCCGTCCTTGACCCTGACTCCTACAATGAGCAGTTCTTC.

This clonotype turned up a few times. The chain joins TRBV19 to TRBJ2-3; TRBD2 agrees at 8 bases. The CDR3 is made up of 12 amino acids. Germline V CDR1 and CDR2: LNHDA, SQIVND (reference sequence). The trim removed 11 bases at V and 4 bases at J, leaving 5 bases unmatched. The CDR3 loop is CAARGGPDTQYF. CDR3 nucleotides: TGTGCCGCCCGGGGGGGCCCAGATACGCAGTATTTT. Looking up the rest from reference TRBV19 and TRBJ2-3 gives the full variable domain: DGGITQSPKYLFRKEGQNVTLSCEQNLNHDAMYWYRQDPGQGLRLIYYSQIVNDFQKGDIAEGYSVSREKKESFPLTVTSAQKNPTAFYLCAARGGPDTQYFGPGTRLTVL.

This clonotype was seen a handful of times. The gene calls are TRBV9 and TRBJ2-3; TRBD1 agrees at 9 bases. Germline CDR1 is SGDLS and CDR2 is YYNGEE. The CDR3 is 16 residues long. The V gene end was trimmed by 2 bases and the J gene end by 3 bases; junction bases not matched to a gene: 7. The CDR3, as DNA: TGTGCCAGCAGCGTCTTCCGGGACAGGGAGACAGATACGCAGTATTTT. Encoded protein: CASSVFRDRETDTQYF.

The rearrangement joins TRBV10-3 to TRBJ1-3, with D maybe TRBD1 (5 bases). Trimming removed 6 bases at V and 2 bases at J, with 8 bases between. The germline gives CDR1 ENHRY, CDR2 SYGVKD. The CDR3 spans 13 residues. In DNA form, the CDR3 reads TGTGCCATCAGGGAGACAGCTGGAAACACCATATATTTT. Translation gives CAIRETAGNTIYF.

This clonotype showed up just a few times. The chain uses TRBV29-1 and TRBJ2-2, with D perhaps matching TRBD2 (5 bases). CDR3 length equals 11 residues. Trimming pared 4 bases from V and 6 bases from J, leaving 6 bases between. Germline CDR1 is SQVTM and CDR2 is ANQGSEA. In DNA, the CDR3 is TGCAGCGTTGTGAGGGCCGGGGAGCTGTTTTTT. The encoded protein is CSVVRAGELFF.

The chain couples TRBV29-1 to TRBJ1-1; D gene ambiguous. V was trimmed by 6 bases and J by 7 bases, leaving 15 bases between them. Germline V gene lookup returns CDR1 SQVTM and CDR2 ANQGSEA. The CDR3 length is 12 residues. The CDR3 bases are TGCAGCGTAGTAGGGCCATTCGTTGAAGCTTTCTTT. The encoded protein is CSVVGPFVEAFF.

This clonotype has a handful of counts. The chain employs TRBV28 and TRBJ1-5, with a weak D call TRBD1 (6 bases). V lost 5 bases and J lost 6, with 17 bases in between. From germline, CDR1 is MDHEN and CDR2 SYDVKM. The length of the CDR3 is 15 residues. The CDR3 bases are TGTGCCAGCAGTCTCCCAGGGGTTGTAGGTCAGCCCCAGCATTTT. Translation: CASSLPGVVGQPQHF. Based on the CDR3 plus reference TRBV28 and TRBJ1-5, the full variable domain is DVKVTQSSRYLVKRTGEKVFLECVQDMDHENMFWYRQDPGLGLRLIYFSYDVKMKEKGDIPEGYSVSREKKERFSLILESASTNQTSMYLCASSLPGVVGQPQHFGDGTRLSIL.

The V and J genes are TRBV7-6 and TRBJ2-1; 9 positions match TRBD2. From germline, CDR1 is SGHVS and CDR2 FNYEAQ. The CDR3 is 15 residues long. V shed 4 bases, J shed 4 bases, and the junction held 5 bases outside the gene matches. CDR3 in amino acids: CASSSRLAEYNEQFF. The CDR3 DNA sequence: TGTGCCAGCAGCTCTCGACTAGCGGAATACAATGAGCAGTTCTTC.

This clonotype was recorded many times. V and J are TRBV4-1 and TRBJ2-7; 13 bases map to TRBD2. The CDR3 totals 19 residues. Germline V gene lookup returns CDR1 MGHRA and CDR2 YSYEKL. With V trimmed by 3 bases and J by 0 bases, 11 bases remained unmatched. CDR3 protein: CASSHIWTSGGSSSYEQYF. CDR3 bases: TGCGCCAGCAGCCACATATGGACTAGCGGGGGATCTAGCTCCTACGAGCAGTACTTC.

This clonotype was counted only a few times. The V gene is TRBV15, the J gene TRBJ2-7; no reliable D call. Looked up from germline, CDR1 is LNHNV and CDR2 is YYDKDF (reference sequence). The CDR3 runs 13 residues. Trimming took off 6 bases at V and 1 base at J, with 10 bases between the two ends. The DNA of the CDR3 is TGTGCCACCAGTCTCTACCAATCCTACGAGCAGTACTTC. It encodes CATSLYQSYEQYF.

The gene calls are TRBV9 and TRBJ1-1; D not resolved. The germline V gene has CDR1 SGDLS and CDR2 YYNGEE. Trimming shortened V by 3 bases and J by 4 bases, and 10 bases separated the two germline ends. CDR3 length equals 13 residues. The CDR3 is CASSGSMGTEAFF. The CDR3 DNA reads TGTGCCAGCAGCGGATCAATGGGCACTGAAGCTTTCTTT.

The chain employs TRBV7-9 and TRBJ1-4; TRBD1 aligns across 9 bases. The germline V gene encodes CDR1 SEHNR and CDR2 FQNEAQ (reference sequence). This CDR3 is 14 amino acids long. J lost 10 bases, V lost 6 bases, and 9 bases had no gene match. CDR3 protein: CASRGVGQGGKLFF. The CDR3 DNA follows: TGTGCCAGCAGGGGAGTGGGACAGGGAGGAAAACTGTTTTTT.

This clonotype was found a few times. This chain uses TRBV7-9 with TRBJ2-1; 10 bases align to TRBD2. Germline trimming cut 5 bases from V and 6 bases from J; bases unmatched to any gene: 16. This CDR3 spans 18 amino acids. CDR1 SEHNR and CDR2 FQNEAQ come from the germline V gene (reference sequence). CDR3 loop: CASSTLTGTSVGGNEQFF. In nucleotides, the CDR3 is TGTGCCAGCAGCACCCTCACCGGGACTAGCGTAGGGGGCAATGAGCAGTTCTTC. The full variable domain, rest sourced from reference TRBV7-9 and TRBJ2-1, is DTGVSQNPRHKITKRGQNVTFRCDPISEHNRLYWYRQTLGQGPEFLTYFQNEAQLEKSRLLSDRFSAERPKGSFSTLEIQRTEQGDSAMYLCASSTLTGTSVGGNEQFFGPGTRLTVL.

This clonotype showed up just a few times. The V and J genes are TRBV5-1 and TRBJ1-1; 7 nucleotides match TRBD1. This CDR3 spans 17 amino acids. Trimming cost V 4 bases and J 4 bases; bases outside gene matches: 16. Germline-derived CDR1 and CDR2 are SGHRS and YFSETQ. CDR3 DNA sequence: TGCGCCAGCAGCACGGGGGACAGTTTACGGAGGGGCACTGAAGCTTTCTTT. It codes for CASSTGDSLRRGTEAFF.

This clonotype was detected only a few times. The V call is TRBV7-6, the J call TRBJ2-2, with 8 bases that match TRBD2. The CDR3 contains 14 residues. Trimming cost V 1 base and J 5 bases; bases outside gene matches: 0. Germline assignment: CDR1 SGHVS and CDR2 FNYEAQ. CDR3 nucleotide sequence: TGTGCCAGCAGCTTAGGCGGGGGGACCGGGGAGCTGTTTTTT. It encodes CASSLGGGTGELFF.

This clonotype was seen a few times. The chain employs TRBV7-2 and TRBJ2-7, with 11 nucleotides matching TRBD1. The CDR3 has 15 amino acids. Germline loops: CDR1 SGHTA, CDR2 FQGNSA. Trimming at V came to 6 bases and at J to 6 bases, leaving 10 bases not matched to a gene. CDR3 nucleotides: TGTGCCAGCAGAGGGACGGACAGGGGGCTCGGCGAGCAGTACTTC. As protein: CASRGTDRGLGEQYF.

This clonotype came up a few times. This rearrangement joins TRBV6-4 to TRBJ2-7; D gene unclear. The CDR3 is made up of 11 amino acids. With 0 bases removed from V and 6 bases from J, the gap between germline ends came to 3 bases. Germline CDR1 reads MRHNA; CDR2 reads SNTAGT. As DNA, the CDR3 is TGTGCCAGCAGTGACTCGGGCGAGCAGTACGTC. Protein product: CASSDSGEQYV.